The entry that follows covers one TCR beta chain sequence. Its antigen is not identified. The record originates from a study of shared clonotypes between healthy human individuals. Study-level information: Those who served as donors were a couple of women and three men between the ages of 18 and 49. The plates for each donor numbered three CD4 naive, three CD4 memory, two CD8 naive and one CD8 memory. Regarding the study as a whole: A few donors held about 5% of naive CD4 clonotypes in common.

V lost 3 bases to trimming and J lost 7 bases; unmatched junction nucleotides: 13. Germline V gives CDR1 SGHNT, CDR2 YENEEA. The CDR3 extends over 17 amino acids. Generated by immunoSEQ multiplex PCR, the TCRdb table keeps only in-frame clones and is missing some. The table lists about 2.3 million clones, over 85% of them singletons, with 0.39% in the top ten. The rearrangement links TRBV11-3 to TRBJ1-3, with TRBD1 matching 9 bases. The receptor was isolated from a man aged 18-30 years in good health. Some clones in this sample may be carry-over from other donors' samples. The specimen sequenced was naive CD4+ T cells from PBMCs. As to subset: CD45RA+ positively selected. The CDR3 nucleotides read TGTGCCAGCAGCTTGGGTGACAGGGGGAACCCCCGGAACACCATATATTTT. This sequence encodes CASSLGDRGNPRNTIYF.